A selection of T cell receptor beta chains follows, all from one sample in a study of OX40 agonist ivuxolimab in advanced cancers. Produced via immunoSEQ multiplex PCR; TCRdb's table is partial and in-frame only. Of roughly 120,000 clones listed, about 90% are singletons. The sequenced sample was CD4+ or CD8+ T cells sorted from blood, obtained in a trial of the OX40 agonist ivuxolimab. These receptors originate from an adult with an advanced solid tumor such as melanoma, head and neck, liver or kidney cancer. Each CDR3 is given with its conserved first and last residue. A D gene is named only where the DNA matches it firmly. The listing skips clone size in some rows; elsewhere it reads once, few, many or a size class.

j_gene | v_gene | abundance | d_gene | CDR3nt | CDR3aa
TRBJ2-7 | TRBV25-1 | - | TRBD2 | TGTGCCAGCAGTGCGCCGGGACTAGCGGGCTACGAGCAGTACTTC | CASSAPGLAGYEQYF
TRBJ2-7 | TRBV5-1 | - | - | TGCGCCAGCAGCTTGGAGTCAGGGACCTACGAGCAGTACTTC | CASSLESGTYEQYF
TRBJ1-2 | TRBV4-2 | - | - | TGTGCCAGCAGCCAAGATCCCGACATCCGCGGGGGCTACACCTTC | CASSQDPDIRGGYTF
TRBJ2-7 | TRBV27 | once | - | TGTGCCAGCGCCCCTCAGGGGATCCACGAGCAGTACTTC | CASAPQGIHEQYF
TRBJ2-3 | TRBV7-2 | - | TRBD1 | TGTGCCAGCAGCCCGACCCGACAGGGAACAGATACGCAGTATTTT | CASSPTRQGTDTQYF
TRBJ2-7 | TRBV6-5 | - | TRBD2 | TGTGCCAGCAATGCGGGAGTGGGCTACGAGCAGTACTTC | CASNAGVGYEQYF
TRBJ2-3 | TRBV9 | - | - | TGTGCCAGCAGCGGCGACCTACGACCCACAGATACGCAGTATTTT | CASSGDLRPTDTQYF
TRBJ1-1 | TRBV21-1 | - | - | TGTGCCAGCAGCAAAGTCCAACAGGGGGGCACTGAAGCTTTCTTT | CASSKVQQGGTEAFF
TRBJ2-3 | TRBV10-3 | few | TRBD2 | TGTGCCATCAGCTCAGTAGCGGGAGGGCTGCGAGATACGCAGTATTTT | CAISSVAGGLRDTQYF
TRBJ2-3 | TRBV30 | once | TRBD2 | TGTGCCTGGAGTGTACTAGCGGGAACGCCAGATACGCAGTATTTT | CAWSVLAGTPDTQYF
TRBJ2-7 | TRBV27 | - | TRBD2 | TGTGCCAGCAGTTTATCGTATAGTACTAGCGGAACCTACGAGCAGTACTTC | CASSLSYSTSGTYEQYF
TRBJ1-1 | TRBV9 | - | - | TGTGCCAGCAGCGTATTTGGGAGAAGAGACAGTGAAGCTTTCTTT | CASSVFGRRDSEAFF
TRBJ1-1 | TRBV28 | once | TRBD1 | TGTGCCAGCAACTCACAGGGGGGGCTGCTTAACACTGAAGCTTTCTTT | CASNSQGGLLNTEAFF
TRBJ1-5 | TRBV19 | - | TRBD1 | TGTGCCAGTAGTATACGAACAGGGGGCGCGGGCAATCAGCCCCAGCATTTT | CASSIRTGGAGNQPQHF
TRBJ1-3 | TRBV5-1 | once | - | TGCGCCAGCAGCCCGGGGTCCGGCTCCGGAAACACCATATATTTT | CASSPGSGSGNTIYF
TRBJ1-6 | TRBV7-2 | - | - | TGTGCCAGCAGCCCCGCCCGGGGGGGTATGAATTCACCCCTCCACTTT | CASSPARGGMNSPLHF
TRBJ2-3 | TRBV6-5 | - | TRBD2 | TGTGCCAGCACGACTAGCGGGCGCCCAGATACGCAGTATTTT | CASTTSGRPDTQYF
TRBJ1-4 | TRBV28 | - | - | TGTGCCAGCAGTCAGAGCACCGCGGCGGGTGAAAAACTGTTTTTT | CASSQSTAAGEKLFF
TRBJ2-7 | TRBV18 | once | - | TGTGCCAGCTCAGCCAAAGGGGACGAGCAGTACTTC | CASSAKGDEQYF
TRBJ1-5 | TRBV7-2 | - | TRBD1 | TGTGCCAGCAGCCTAGGGACAGGCCCAACCTTGGAGCCCCAGCATTTT | CASSLGTGPTLEPQHF